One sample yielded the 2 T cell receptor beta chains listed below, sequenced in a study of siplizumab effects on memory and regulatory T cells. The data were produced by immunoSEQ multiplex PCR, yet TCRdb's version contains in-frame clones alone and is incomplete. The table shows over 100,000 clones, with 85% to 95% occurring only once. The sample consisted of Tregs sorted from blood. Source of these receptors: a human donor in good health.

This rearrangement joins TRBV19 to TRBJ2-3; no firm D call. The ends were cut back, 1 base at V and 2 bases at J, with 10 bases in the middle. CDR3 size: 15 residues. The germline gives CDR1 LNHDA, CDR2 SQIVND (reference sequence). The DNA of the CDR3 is TGTGCCAGTAGTATAGGTCCGGGCTCCACAGATACGCAGTATTTT. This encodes CASSIGPGSTDTQYF. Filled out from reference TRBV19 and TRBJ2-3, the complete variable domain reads DGGITQSPKYLFRKEGQNVTLSCEQNLNHDAMYWYRQDPGQGLRLIYYSQIVNDFQKGDIAEGYSVSREKKESFPLTVTSAQKNPTAFYLCASSIGPGSTDTQYFGPGTRLTVL.

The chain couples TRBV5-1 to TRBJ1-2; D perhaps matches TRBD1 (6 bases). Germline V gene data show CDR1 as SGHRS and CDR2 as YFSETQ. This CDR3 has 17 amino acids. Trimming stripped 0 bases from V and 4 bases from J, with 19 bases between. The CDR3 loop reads CASSLAAGGPRTYGYTF. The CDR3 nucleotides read TGCGCCAGCAGCTTGGCCGCCGGGGGCCCCAGGACCTATGGCTACACCTTC.